The 30 T cell receptor beta chains below come from one sample, sequenced in a study of blood T cell repertoires in COVID-19. This table comes from immunoSEQ multiplex PCR, and its TCRdb copy is limited to in-frame clones, with some not included. Seen here are under 250,000 clones, roughly 86% observed once, and the top ten hold approximately 6.8%. Specimen: peripheral blood. All receptors derive from a woman in her seventies with active or convalescent COVID-19.

The rearrangement joins TRBV19 to TRBJ2-5; D is unclear. The germline CDR1 and CDR2 sequences are LNHDA and SQIVND (reference sequence). The V and J ends lost 5 bases and 4 bases respectively, with 8 bases between them. The CDR3 extends over 12 amino acids. The DNA of the CDR3 is TGTGCCAGTAGTCTGGTCGGAGAGACCCAGTACTTC. Translated: CASSLVGETQYF.

CDR3 sequence (DNA): TGTGCCAGTAGACTTACTAGCGGGGGAGCAGATACGCAGTATTTT. Protein product: CASRLTSGGADTQYF. The chain has TRBV19 and TRBJ2-3, with 11 bases identical to TRBD2. Germline loops: CDR1 LNHDA, CDR2 SQIVND (reference sequence). V shed 6 bases and J 4 bases; nucleotides not matched to a gene: 6. The CDR3 runs to 15 residues. The complete variable domain, with remaining parts taken from reference TRBV19 and TRBJ2-3, reads DGGITQSPKYLFRKEGQNVTLSCEQNLNHDAMYWYRQDPGQGLRLIYYSQIVNDFQKGDIAEGYSVSREKKESFPLTVTSAQKNPTAFYLCASRLTSGGADTQYFGPGTRLTVL.

For the CDR3, the DNA is TGTGCCAGCAGCTTAAGGCAGGGGATCGTCGAGCAGTACTTC. Its translation is CASSLRQGIVEQYF. The genes are TRBV7-2 and TRBJ2-7; D may be TRBD1 (6 bases). CDR3 size: 14 residues. CDR1 SGHTA and CDR2 FQGNSA come from the germline V gene. The germline V and J ends were trimmed by 2 bases and 6 bases, with 14 bases remaining between them.

This clone came up a few times. CDR3 in amino acids: CASGAGREPQHF. DNA for the CDR3: TGTGCCAGCGGCGCTGGGAGAGAGCCCCAGCATTTT. The V gene is TRBV6-5, the J gene TRBJ1-5; the D is unclear. V was shortened by 8 bases and J by 8 bases, with 13 bases between the two germline ends. Germline values: CDR1 MNHEY, CDR2 SVGAGI. The CDR3 is made up of 12 amino acids.

CDR3 residues: CASSGDRITNYGYTF. CDR3 nucleotide sequence: TGTGCCAGCAGCGGGGACAGGATTACTAACTATGGCTACACCTTC. V and J are TRBV9 and TRBJ1-2; TRBD1 matches 8 bases. Germline CDR1 SGDLS, CDR2 YYNGEE. The CDR3 length is 15 residues. J lost 0 bases, V lost 3 bases, and 4 bases had no gene match.

The chain is built from TRBV5-8 and TRBJ1-5; D perhaps matches TRBD1 (6 bases). Germline CDR1 is SGHTS and CDR2 is YDEGEE. The germline V and J ends were trimmed by 4 bases and 0 bases, with 11 bases remaining between them. The length of the CDR3 is 15 residues. CDR3 region: CASSPGQNSNQPQHF. DNA for the CDR3: TGTGCCAGCAGCCCCGGACAGAATAGCAATCAGCCCCAGCATTTT.

The chain uses TRBV7-7 and TRBJ2-1; the match to TRBD2 covers 7 bases. The CDR3 length is 12 residues. Germline CDR1 and CDR2: SSHAT and FNYEAQ (reference sequence). V lost 6 bases, J lost 9 bases, and 5 bases stayed unmatched. The CDR3, as DNA: TGTGCCAGCAGTTTTGGGGGGGGTGAGCAGTTCTTC. Protein product: CASSFGGGEQFF.

A few counts support this clone. The chain links TRBV7-3 to TRBJ1-1; perhaps TRBD1 as D (5 bases). The CDR3 extends over 15 amino acids. V lost 3 bases, J lost 2 bases, and 13 bases lay in between. The germline V gene has CDR1 SGHTA and CDR2 FQGTGA. This CDR3 is CASSFSYRINTEAFF. The CDR3 DNA sequence: TGTGCCAGCAGCTTCTCATACAGGATAAACACTGAAGCTTTCTTT. Combining the CDR3 with reference TRBV7-3 and TRBJ1-1 gives the whole variable domain GAGVSQTPSNKVTEKGKYVELRCDPISGHTALYWYRQSLGQGPEFLIYFQGTGAADDSGLPNDRFFAVRPEGSVSTLKIQRTERGDSAVYLCASSFSYRINTEAFFGQGTRLTVV.

The chain links TRBV5-4 to TRBJ2-7, with TRBD1 matching over 9 bases. Germline V gene sequence: CDR1 SGHNT, CDR2 YYREEE (reference sequence). V gave up 2 bases and J gave up 3 bases; unmatched junction bases: 6. The CDR3 sequence is 15 residues long. CDR3 protein: CASSFPGTGSYEQYF. CDR3 nucleotide sequence: TGTGCCAGCAGCTTTCCCGGGACAGGGAGCTACGAGCAGTACTTC.

V and J are TRBV19 and TRBJ1-4; D might be TRBD1 (6 bases). The germline V and J ends were trimmed by 2 bases and 5 bases, with 9 bases remaining between them. CDR3 length: 14 residues. Germline assignment: CDR1 LNHDA and CDR2 SQIVND (reference sequence). CDR3 residues: CASSIRTANEKLFF. CDR3 bases: TGTGCCAGTAGTATACGGACAGCGAATGAAAAACTGTTTTTT. Complete variable domain (other parts from reference TRBV19 and TRBJ1-4): DGGITQSPKYLFRKEGQNVTLSCEQNLNHDAMYWYRQDPGQGLRLIYYSQIVNDFQKGDIAEGYSVSREKKESFPLTVTSAQKNPTAFYLCASSIRTANEKLFFGSGTQLSVL.

The chain employs TRBV24-1 and TRBJ2-6, with 9 bases matching TRBD1. Germline V CDR1 and CDR2: KGHDR, SFDVKD. V lost 10 bases, J lost 4 bases, and 10 bases stayed unmatched. The CDR3 has 16 amino acids. The CDR3 here is CATSGTGFAGANVLTF. CDR3 DNA: TGTGCCACTTCCGGGACAGGGTTCGCCGGGGCCAACGTCCTGACTTTC.

This chain connects TRBV7-2 to TRBJ2-7; no definite D call. The CDR3 is made up of 15 amino acids. Trimming removed 2 bases from V and 0 bases from J, with 11 bases in between. Per the germline V gene, CDR1 is SGHTA and CDR2 is FQGNSA. CDR3 protein: CASSLLVTASYEQYF. The DNA of the CDR3 is TGTGCCAGCAGCTTATTAGTGACTGCCTCCTACGAGCAGTACTTC.

The chain employs TRBV11-2 and TRBJ2-7, with TRBD2 as a possible D gene (5 bases). The V end lost 7 bases, the J end lost 3 bases, and 10 bases lay between the germline ends. The germline V gene encodes CDR1 SGHAT and CDR2 FQNNGV. The CDR3 runs to 12 residues. CDR3 loop: CASKREGYEQYF. The CDR3 nucleotides are TGTGCCAGCAAGAGAGAGGGCTACGAGCAGTACTTC.

Worth noting for this clone: In the same sample, other DNA sequences code for this CDR3. The rearrangement joins TRBV6-5 to TRBJ1-3; 8 positions match TRBD1. The V segment lost 0 bases and the J segment 2 bases; nucleotides outside the gene matches: 0. The CDR3 is made up of 15 amino acids. Germline V CDR1 and CDR2: MNHEY, SVGAGI. The CDR3 reads CASSYSGQAGNTIYF. CDR3 nucleotide sequence: TGTGCCAGCAGTTACTCGGGACAGGCTGGAAACACCATATATTTT.

This chain connects TRBV19 to TRBJ1-4; D gene uncertain. Trimming pared 4 bases from V and 8 bases from J, leaving 14 bases between. Germline CDR1 LNHDA, CDR2 SQIVND (reference sequence). This CDR3 contains 14 residues. For the CDR3, the DNA is TGTGCCAGTAGTACCACGGGGATTGGAGAAAAACTGTTTTTT. It encodes CASSTTGIGEKLFF.

This chain links TRBV4-2 with TRBJ2-2; possible D gene TRBD1, 6 bases. The V gene lost 0 bases and the J gene lost 7 bases, with 15 bases spanning the gap. The CDR3 is 16 amino acids. The germline V gene encodes CDR1 LGHNA and CDR2 YNFKEQ. The CDR3 region is CASSQDHGGSGGELFF. The CDR3 bases are TGTGCCAGCAGCCAAGATCATGGGGGCTCGGGCGGGGAGCTGTTTTTT.

The chain joins TRBV19 to TRBJ1-1; no clear D. The CDR3 loop spans 16 amino acids. Germline CDR1 is LNHDA and CDR2 is SQIVND (reference sequence). The V gene lost 6 bases and the J gene lost 4 bases, with 21 bases spanning the gap. The CDR3 region is CASRPLLGGLGTEAFF. For the CDR3, the DNA is TGTGCCAGTAGACCGCTTCTAGGAGGCTTAGGCACTGAAGCTTTCTTT.

CDR3 loop: CASSGQTGLRTEAFF. As DNA, the CDR3 is TGTGCCAGCAGCGGTCAAACAGGGCTAAGGACTGAAGCTTTCTTT. This chain joins TRBV3-1 (or the pseudogene TRBV3-2) and TRBJ1-1, with a weak D call TRBD1 (6 bases). Germline CDR1 reads LGHDT; CDR2 reads YNNKEL (reference sequence). The CDR3 length is 15 residues. V shed 5 bases and J shed 5 bases, with 18 bases lying between them.

J is TRBJ2-1 and V is TRBV11-2; D perhaps matches TRBD2 (7 bases). Trimming pared 5 bases from V and 5 bases from J, leaving 16 bases between. The CDR3 contains 15 residues. Per the germline V gene, CDR1 is SGHAT and CDR2 is FQNNGV. The CDR3 loop reads CASSGWEGVHNEQFF. CDR3 nucleotide sequence: TGTGCCAGCAGCGGGTGGGAGGGGGTCCACAATGAGCAGTTCTTC.

The chain joins TRBV24-1 to TRBJ2-5, with TRBD2 matching over 13 bases. The V gene's germline CDR1 is KGHDR and CDR2 SFDVKD. The ends lost 5 bases at V and 2 bases at J; junction bases unmatched: 4. The CDR3 has 16 residues. The CDR3 sequence: CATSGLTSGGQETQYF. In DNA, the CDR3 is TGTGCCACCAGTGGGCTGACTAGCGGGGGGCAAGAGACCCAGTACTTC.

This chain uses TRBV2 with TRBJ2-1; TRBD2 aligns across 8 bases. The V gene's germline CDR1 is SNHLY and CDR2 FYNNEI. With 3 bases clipped from V and 8 bases from J, the junction kept 6 bases outside the gene matches. CDR3 size: 14 residues. CDR3 amino acids: CASSDHGGEDEQFF. The CDR3 coding sequence is TGTGCCAGCAGTGATCACGGGGGGGAGGATGAGCAGTTCTTC.

Comments on this clone: Other DNA sequences of this sample code for an identical CDR3. The V call is TRBV12-3 or TRBV12-4, the J call TRBJ1-1; unclear D gene. This CDR3 has 13 residues. The V and J ends lost 6 bases and 1 base respectively, with 9 bases between them. The DNA of the CDR3 is TGTGCCAGCAGCCTATCGCGGAACACTGAAGCTTTCTTT. Translated, it gives CASSLSRNTEAFF.

The V call is TRBV19, the J call TRBJ2-7, with a tentative D call TRBD2 (6 bases). V lost 1 base to trimming and J lost 4 bases, with 11 bases between them. Germline V gene data show CDR1 as LNHDA and CDR2 as SQIVND (reference sequence). This CDR3 has 14 amino acids. This CDR3 is CASSIGGGSYEQYF. CDR3 coding DNA: TGTGCCAGTAGTATAGGCGGAGGGAGTTACGAGCAGTACTTC.

This clone is a singleton in its sample. The genes are TRBV27 and TRBJ1-2, with 7 bases matching TRBD1. This CDR3 has 12 amino acids. Germline V gene data show CDR1 as MNHEY and CDR2 as SMNVEV (reference sequence). Unmatched junction bases numbered 5, after V lost 5 bases and J lost 8 bases. CDR3 DNA: TGTGCCAGCAGTCAGTACAGGGGCGGCTACACCTTC. It translates to CASSQYRGGYTF.

The J gene is TRBJ2-5, the V gene TRBV10-1; D not certain. The CDR3 contains 16 residues. The ends were cut back, 1 base at V and 0 bases at J, with 12 bases in the middle. Germline lookup yields CDR1 WNHNN and CDR2 SYGVQD (reference sequence). The CDR3 DNA sequence: TGCGCCAGCAGTGAGTGCGCGGCCCGGTACCAAGAGACCCAGTACTTC. It codes for CASSECAARYQETQYF.

The chain recombines TRBV5-1 with TRBJ1-6; D not resolved. V was shortened by 0 bases and J by 10 bases, with 14 bases between the two germline ends. Germline V CDR1 and CDR2: SGHRS, YFSETQ. The CDR3 is 15 residues long. The CDR3 DNA sequence: TGCGCCAGCAGCTTGGAACTGGGCTTACAATCACCCCTCCACTTT. The encoded protein is CASSLELGLQSPLHF.

The V gene is TRBV18, the J gene TRBJ1-5; D ambiguous. The germline V and J ends were trimmed by 3 bases and 0 bases, with 6 bases remaining between them. This CDR3 has 14 amino acids. The V gene's germline CDR1 is KGHSH and CDR2 LQKENI. In DNA form, the CDR3 reads TGTGCCAGCTCACCGGGAGTTAGCAATCAGCCCCAGCATTTT. Translated: CASSPGVSNQPQHF.

The chain is built from TRBV10-3 and TRBJ1-5; tentatively, D is TRBD1 (6 bases). CDR3 length: 17 amino acids. Germline CDR1 and CDR2: ENHRY and SYGVKD. Trimming took 2 bases from V and 6 from J, leaving 20 bases between them. The CDR3, as DNA: TGTGCCATCAGTGAGCCCACTGGTATAACAGGGTTTCAGCCCCAGCATTTT. Translation gives CAISEPTGITGFQPQHF.

The chain is built from TRBV24-1 and TRBJ1-5; TRBD1 matches at 9 bases. The CDR3 runs 17 residues. V lost 7 bases, J lost 5 bases, and 14 bases stayed unmatched. CDR1 is KGHDR and CDR2 is SFDVKD in the germline V gene. This CDR3 is CATSSGTGMVGDQPQHF. CDR3 DNA: TGTGCCACCAGCTCCGGGACAGGGATGGTCGGCGATCAGCCCCAGCATTTT.

The CDR3: CASSSGQAAYEQYF. The CDR3 DNA is TGTGCCAGCAGCTCCGGACAGGCCGCCTACGAGCAGTACTTC. The chain is built from TRBV7-2 and TRBJ2-7, with 7 positions matching TRBD1. This CDR3 spans 14 amino acids. J lost 2 bases, V lost 4 bases, and 5 bases had no gene match. The germline V gene encodes CDR1 SGHTA and CDR2 FQGNSA. Using reference TRBV7-2 and TRBJ2-7 for the parts outside the CDR3, the full variable domain is GAGVSQSPSNKVTEKGKDVELRCDPISGHTALYWYRQSLGQGLEFLIYFQGNSAPDKSGLPSDRFSAERTGGSVSTLTIQRTQQEDSAVYLCASSSGQAAYEQYFGPGTRLTVT.